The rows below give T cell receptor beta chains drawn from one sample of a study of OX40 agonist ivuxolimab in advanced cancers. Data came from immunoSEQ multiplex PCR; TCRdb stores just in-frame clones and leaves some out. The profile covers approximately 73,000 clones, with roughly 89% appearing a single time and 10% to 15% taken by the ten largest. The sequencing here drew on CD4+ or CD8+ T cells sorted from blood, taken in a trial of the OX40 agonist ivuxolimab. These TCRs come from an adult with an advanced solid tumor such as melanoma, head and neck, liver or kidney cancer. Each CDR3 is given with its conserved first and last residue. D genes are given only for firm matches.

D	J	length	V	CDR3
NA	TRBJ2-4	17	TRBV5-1	CASSLGAVVSGKNIQYF
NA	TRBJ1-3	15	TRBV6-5	CASSYSTGEGNTIYF
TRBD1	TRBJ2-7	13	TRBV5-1	CASSLTGSYEQYF
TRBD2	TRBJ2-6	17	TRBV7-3	CASSLLAGGSGANVLTF
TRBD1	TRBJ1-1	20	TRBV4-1	CASSHGTGGASILRNTEAFF
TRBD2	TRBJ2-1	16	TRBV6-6	CASSYSNGLAGDEQFF
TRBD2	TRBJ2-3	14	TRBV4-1	CASSSGLAVDTQYF
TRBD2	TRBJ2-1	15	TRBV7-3	CASSFLGLEYGEQFF
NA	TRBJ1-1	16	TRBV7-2	CASSLAGFNLNTEAFF
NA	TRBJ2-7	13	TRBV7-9	CASSPAGGKEQYF
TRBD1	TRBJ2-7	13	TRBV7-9	CASSSTGGIEQYF
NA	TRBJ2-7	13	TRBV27	CASSPLPSGEQYF
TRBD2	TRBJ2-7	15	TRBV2	CASRDDLAGAREQYF
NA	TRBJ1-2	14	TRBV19	CASTSAGVGYGYTF
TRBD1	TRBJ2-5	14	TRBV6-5	CASRVIHRGETQYF
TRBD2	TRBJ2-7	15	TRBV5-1	CASSLGLAGAGEQYF
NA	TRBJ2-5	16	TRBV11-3	CASSPETGGYRETQYF
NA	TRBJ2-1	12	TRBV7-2	CASSSNLAEQFF
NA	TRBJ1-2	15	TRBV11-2	CASSLSPTGTYGYTF
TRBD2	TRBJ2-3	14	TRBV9	CASSAGTSGMTQYF
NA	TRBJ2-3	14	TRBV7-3	CASSLRPSTDTQYF
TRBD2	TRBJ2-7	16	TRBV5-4	CASSLRAGGSTSEQYF
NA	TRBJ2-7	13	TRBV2	CASTNDRAYEQYF
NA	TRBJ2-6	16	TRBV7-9	CASSPLSDPGANVLTF
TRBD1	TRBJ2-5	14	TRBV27	CASSPGTGGREQYF
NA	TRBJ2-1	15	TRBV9	CASSVSGASYNEQFF
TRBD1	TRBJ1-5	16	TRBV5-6	CASSLGTTGRDQPQHF
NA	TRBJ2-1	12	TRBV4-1	CASSQDAHQQFF
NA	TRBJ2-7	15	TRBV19	CASSIGPGLNYEQYF
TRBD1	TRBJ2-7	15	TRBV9	CASSPDRHAAYEQYF
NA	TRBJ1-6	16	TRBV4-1	CASSQSSGNHNSPLHF
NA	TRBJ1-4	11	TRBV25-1	CASSVGEKLFF
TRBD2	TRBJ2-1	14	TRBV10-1	CASSDGGRADEQFF
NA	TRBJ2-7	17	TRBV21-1	CASSKVLQDQILFGQYF
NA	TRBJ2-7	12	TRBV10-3	CAIKDSNHEQYF
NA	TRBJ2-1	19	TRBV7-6	CASSPLLGTLAGEYNEQFF
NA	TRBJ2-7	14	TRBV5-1	CASSFDGGKREQYF
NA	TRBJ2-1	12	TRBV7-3	CASSHGNNEQFF
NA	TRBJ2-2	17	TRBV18	CASSPGVLAANTGELFF
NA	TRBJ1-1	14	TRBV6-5	CASSYAGGGRVAFF
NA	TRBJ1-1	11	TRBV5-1	CASSFGAEAFF
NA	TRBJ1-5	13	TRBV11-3	CASSPTSNQPQHF
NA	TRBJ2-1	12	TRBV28	CATQRLYDEQFF
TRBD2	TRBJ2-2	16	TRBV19	CASISFAGVYTGELFF
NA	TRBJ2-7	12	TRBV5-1	CASSLNNYEQYF
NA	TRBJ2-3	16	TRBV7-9	CASSFSRDSSTDTQYF
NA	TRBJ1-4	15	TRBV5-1	CASSPQAATNEKLFF
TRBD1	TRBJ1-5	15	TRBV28	CASSLQGTGAQPQHF
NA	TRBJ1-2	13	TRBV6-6	CASSTTRSDGYTF
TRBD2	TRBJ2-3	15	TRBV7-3	CASSSTAGVGDTQYF
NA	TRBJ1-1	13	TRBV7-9	CASSSPVNTEAFF
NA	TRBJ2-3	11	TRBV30	CAWAPDNTQYF
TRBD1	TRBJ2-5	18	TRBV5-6	CASSASGFGDRGWETQYF
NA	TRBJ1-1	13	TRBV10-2	CASSESRATEAFF
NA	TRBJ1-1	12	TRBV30	CAWSVARYEAFF